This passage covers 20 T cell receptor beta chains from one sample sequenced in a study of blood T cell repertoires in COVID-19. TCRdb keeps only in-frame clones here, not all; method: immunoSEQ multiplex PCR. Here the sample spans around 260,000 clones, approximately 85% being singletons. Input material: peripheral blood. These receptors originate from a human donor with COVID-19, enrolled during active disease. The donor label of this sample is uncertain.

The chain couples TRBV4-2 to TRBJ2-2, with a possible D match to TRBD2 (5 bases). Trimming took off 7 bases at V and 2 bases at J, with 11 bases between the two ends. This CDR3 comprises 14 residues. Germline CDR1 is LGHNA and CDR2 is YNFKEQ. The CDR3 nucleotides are TGTGCCAGCATCAGTCTAGCAAACACCGGGGAGCTGTTTTTT. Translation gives CASISLANTGELFF.

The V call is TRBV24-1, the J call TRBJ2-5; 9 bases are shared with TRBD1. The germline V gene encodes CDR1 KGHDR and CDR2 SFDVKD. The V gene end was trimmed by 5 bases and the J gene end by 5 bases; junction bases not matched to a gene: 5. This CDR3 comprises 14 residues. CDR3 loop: CATSVGQGLETQYF. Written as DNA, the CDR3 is TGTGCCACCAGTGTGGGACAGGGCTTGGAGACCCAGTACTTC.

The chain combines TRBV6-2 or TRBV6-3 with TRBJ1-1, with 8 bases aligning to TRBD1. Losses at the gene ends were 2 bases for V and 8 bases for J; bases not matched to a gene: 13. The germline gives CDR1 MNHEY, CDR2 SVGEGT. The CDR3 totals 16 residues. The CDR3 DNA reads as TGTGCCAGCAGTTACGACCCGGGACAGGAGAGGGGAGAAGCTTTCTTT. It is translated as CASSYDPGQERGEAFF.

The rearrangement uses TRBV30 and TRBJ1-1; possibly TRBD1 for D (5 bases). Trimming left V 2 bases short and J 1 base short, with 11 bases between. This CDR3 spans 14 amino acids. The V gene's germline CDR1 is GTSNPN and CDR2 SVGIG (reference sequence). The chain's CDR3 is CAWSLGRANTEAFF. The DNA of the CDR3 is TGTGCCTGGAGTCTCGGCAGGGCGAACACTGAAGCTTTCTTT.

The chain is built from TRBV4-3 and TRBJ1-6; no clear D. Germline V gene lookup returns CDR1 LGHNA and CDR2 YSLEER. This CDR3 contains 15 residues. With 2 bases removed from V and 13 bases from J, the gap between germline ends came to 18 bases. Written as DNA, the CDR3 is TGCGCCAGCAGCCAAAGTGGGCAGAAATTCAACCCCCTCCACTTT. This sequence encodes CASSQSGQKFNPLHF.

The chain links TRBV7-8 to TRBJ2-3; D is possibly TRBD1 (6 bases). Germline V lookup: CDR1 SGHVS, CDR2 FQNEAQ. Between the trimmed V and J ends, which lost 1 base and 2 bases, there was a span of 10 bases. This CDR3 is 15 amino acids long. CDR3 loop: CASSLVGASTDTQYF. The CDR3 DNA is TGTGCCAGCAGCTTAGTGGGGGCCTCCACAGATACGCAGTATTTT.

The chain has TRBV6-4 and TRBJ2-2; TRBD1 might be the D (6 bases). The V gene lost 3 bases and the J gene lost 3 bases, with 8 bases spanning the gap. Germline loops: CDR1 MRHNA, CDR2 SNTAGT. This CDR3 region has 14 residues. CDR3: CASSEQGDTGELFF. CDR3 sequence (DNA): TGTGCCAGCAGTGAACAGGGAGACACCGGGGAGCTGTTTTTT.

The DNA for the CDR3 is TGTGCCAGCAGCTATGACTGGAGCTCCTACAATGAGCAGTTCTTC. Encoded protein: CASSYDWSSYNEQFF. The V gene is TRBV4-2, the J gene TRBJ2-1; D is uncertain. This CDR3 has 15 amino acids. In germline, CDR1 is LGHNA, CDR2 YNFKEQ. V was pared by 5 bases and J by 0 bases, with 11 bases between.

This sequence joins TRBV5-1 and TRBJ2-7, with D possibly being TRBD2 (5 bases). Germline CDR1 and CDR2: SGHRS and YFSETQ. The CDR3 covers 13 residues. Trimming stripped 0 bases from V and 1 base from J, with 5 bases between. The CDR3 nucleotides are TGCGCCAGCAGCTTGGCGGGATCCTACGAGCAGTACTTC. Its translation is CASSLAGSYEQYF.

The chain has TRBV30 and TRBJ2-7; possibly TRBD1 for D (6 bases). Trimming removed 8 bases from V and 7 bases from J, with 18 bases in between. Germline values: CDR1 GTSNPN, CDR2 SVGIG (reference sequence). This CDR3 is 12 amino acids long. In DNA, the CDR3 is TGTGCCCTCCACCGGGACATCGGAGAGCAGTACTTC. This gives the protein CALHRDIGEQYF.

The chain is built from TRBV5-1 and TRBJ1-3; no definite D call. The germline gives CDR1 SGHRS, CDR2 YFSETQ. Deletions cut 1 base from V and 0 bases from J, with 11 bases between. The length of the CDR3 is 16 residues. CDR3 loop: CASSLSVGHSGNTIYF. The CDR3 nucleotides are TGCGCCAGCAGCTTGAGCGTGGGTCACTCTGGAAACACCATATATTTT.

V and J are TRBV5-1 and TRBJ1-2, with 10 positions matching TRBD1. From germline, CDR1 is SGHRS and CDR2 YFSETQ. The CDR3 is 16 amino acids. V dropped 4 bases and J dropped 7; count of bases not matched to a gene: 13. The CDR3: CASSSQPGQGFFGYTF. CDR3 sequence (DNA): TGCGCCAGCAGCAGCCAACCGGGACAGGGGTTTTTTGGCTACACCTTC.

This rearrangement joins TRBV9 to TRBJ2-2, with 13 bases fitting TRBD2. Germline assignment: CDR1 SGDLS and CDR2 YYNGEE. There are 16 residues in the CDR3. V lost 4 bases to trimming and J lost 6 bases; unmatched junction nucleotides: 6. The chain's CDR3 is CASSPRTSGSSGELFF. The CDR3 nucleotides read TGTGCCAGCAGCCCCCGGACTAGCGGGAGTTCCGGGGAGCTGTTTTTT.

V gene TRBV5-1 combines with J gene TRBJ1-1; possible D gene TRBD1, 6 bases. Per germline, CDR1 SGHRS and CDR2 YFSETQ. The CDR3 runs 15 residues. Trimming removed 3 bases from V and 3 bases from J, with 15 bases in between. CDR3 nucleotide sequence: TGCGCCAGCAGCTGGACAGCTGGCGTGGACACTGAAGCTTTCTTT. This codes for CASSWTAGVDTEAFF.

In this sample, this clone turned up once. In DNA, the CDR3 is TGTGCCACCAGTGATTCCGGGACAGGGGGCAACTATGGCTACACCTTC. Translating gives CATSDSGTGGNYGYTF. This chain uses TRBV24-1 with TRBJ1-2; 12 positions agree with TRBD1. Looked up from germline, CDR1 is KGHDR and CDR2 is SFDVKD. V lost 2 bases and J lost 2; bases outside the gene matches: 2. The CDR3 is made up of 16 amino acids.

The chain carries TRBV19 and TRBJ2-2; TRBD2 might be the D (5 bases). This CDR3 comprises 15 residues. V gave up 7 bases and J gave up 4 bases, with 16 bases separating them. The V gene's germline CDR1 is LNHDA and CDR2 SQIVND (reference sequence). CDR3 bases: TGTGCCAGTATAGATGGACTCACACCCACCGGGGAGCTGTTTTTT. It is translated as CASIDGLTPTGELFF.

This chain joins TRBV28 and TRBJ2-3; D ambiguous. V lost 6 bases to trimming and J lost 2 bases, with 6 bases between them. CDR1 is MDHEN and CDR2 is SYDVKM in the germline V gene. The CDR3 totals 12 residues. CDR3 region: CASRALTDTQYF. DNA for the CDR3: TGTGCCAGCAGGGCTCTCACAGATACGCAGTATTTT.

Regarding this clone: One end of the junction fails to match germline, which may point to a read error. This chain's CDR3 is CASSLRAAGANVLTF. For the CDR3, the DNA is TGTGCCAGCAGTTTAAGGGCTGCTGGGGCCAACGTCCTGACTTTC. The chain carries TRBV7-3 and TRBJ2-6; no reliable D call. This CDR3 region has 15 residues. Germline V CDR1 and CDR2: SGHTA, FQGTGA.

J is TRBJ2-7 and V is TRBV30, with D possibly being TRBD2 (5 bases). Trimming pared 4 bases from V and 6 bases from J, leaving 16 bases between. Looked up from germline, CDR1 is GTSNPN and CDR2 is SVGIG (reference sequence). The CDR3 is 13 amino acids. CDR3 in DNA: TGTGCCTGGAAGTTACCAGCTGGGAGCGAGCAGTACTTC. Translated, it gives CAWKLPAGSEQYF.

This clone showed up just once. The CDR3 DNA sequence: TGTGCCAGCAGCGGGCGGAGGGAAGGAGGAGAGACCCAGTACTTC. Amino acid sequence: CASSGRREGGETQYF. This chain uses TRBV3-1 (or the pseudogene TRBV3-2) with TRBJ2-5; perhaps TRBD2 as D (6 bases). The V end was cut by 5 bases, the J end by 4 bases, with 17 bases between. This CDR3 contains 15 residues. Germline CDR1 reads LGHDT; CDR2 reads YNNKEL (reference sequence).